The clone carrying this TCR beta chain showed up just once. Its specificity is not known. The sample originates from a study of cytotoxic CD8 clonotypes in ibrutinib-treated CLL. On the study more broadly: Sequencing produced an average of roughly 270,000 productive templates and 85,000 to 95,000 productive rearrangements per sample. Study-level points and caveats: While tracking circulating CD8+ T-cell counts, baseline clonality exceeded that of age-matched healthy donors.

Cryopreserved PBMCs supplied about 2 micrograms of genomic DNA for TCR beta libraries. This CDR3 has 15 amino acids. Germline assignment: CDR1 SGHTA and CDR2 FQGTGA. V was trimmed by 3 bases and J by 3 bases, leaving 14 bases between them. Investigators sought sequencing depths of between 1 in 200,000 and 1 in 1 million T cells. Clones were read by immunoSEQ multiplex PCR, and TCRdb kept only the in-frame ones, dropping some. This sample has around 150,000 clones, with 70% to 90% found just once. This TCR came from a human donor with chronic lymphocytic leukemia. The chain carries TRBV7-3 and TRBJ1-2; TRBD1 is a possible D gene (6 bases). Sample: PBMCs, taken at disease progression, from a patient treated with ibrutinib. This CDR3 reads CASSLGGPPDYGYTF. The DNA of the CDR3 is TGTGCCAGCAGCTTGGGGGGGCCCCCTGACTATGGCTACACCTTC.